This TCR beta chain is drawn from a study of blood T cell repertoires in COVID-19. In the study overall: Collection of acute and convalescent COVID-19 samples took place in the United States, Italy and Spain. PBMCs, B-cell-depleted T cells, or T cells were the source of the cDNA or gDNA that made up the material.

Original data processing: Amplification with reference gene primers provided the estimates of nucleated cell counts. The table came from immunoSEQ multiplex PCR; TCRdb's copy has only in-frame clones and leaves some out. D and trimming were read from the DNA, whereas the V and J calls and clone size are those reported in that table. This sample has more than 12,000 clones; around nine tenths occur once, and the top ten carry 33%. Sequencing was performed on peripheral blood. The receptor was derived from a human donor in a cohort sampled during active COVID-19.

This CDR3 is CASSPEAGQVRYF. The CDR3 DNA reads TGTGCCAGCAGCCCCGAGGCGGGACAGGTTAGGTACTTC. This sequence joins TRBV11-2 and TRBJ2-7, with TRBD1 identical over 8 bases. The CDR3 loop spans 13 amino acids. V lost 5 bases and J lost 12; bases outside the gene matches: 12. Germline V gives CDR1 SGHAT, CDR2 FQNNGV. The full variable domain, completed using reference TRBV11-2 and TRBJ2-7, is EAGVAQSPRYKIIEKRQSVAFWCNPISGHATLYWYQQILGQGPKLLIQFQNNGVVDDSQLPKDRFSAERLKGVDSTLKIQPAKLEDSAVYLCASSPEAGQVRYFGPGTRLTVT.